Given below is one TCR beta chain in context. The antigen is undetermined. Trimming pared 4 bases from V and 4 bases from J, leaving 20 bases between. This CDR3 has 16 amino acids. CDR1 and CDR2 from the germline V gene are SGHDT and YYEEEE. These data are taken from a study of PD-L1 blockade in urothelial cancer. On the study more broadly: Patients arrived having already received 0 to 3 prior chemotherapy regimens. Median T cell yield per blood sample was over 130,000 cells. Samples of blood were analyzed 3 weeks (second dose) and 6 weeks after treatment start.

Findings and caveats of the study: Below-median pretreatment blood TCR clonality was associated with improved progression-free and overall survival.

Generated by immunoSEQ multiplex PCR, the TCRdb table keeps only in-frame clones and is missing some. The data show about 95,000 clones, roughly 84% seen once. The time point was: pretreatment peripheral blood. This TCR derives from a man in his sixties with urothelial cancer. The V gene is TRBV5-6, the J gene TRBJ1-2; D possibly corresponds to TRBD1 (5 bases). The sample consisted of PBMCs, taken around atezolizumab (anti-PD-L1) treatment. CDR3 sequence: CASSDRKGVPPYGYTF. In nucleotides, the CDR3 is TGTGCCAGCAGCGACCGGAAAGGGGTTCCCCCCTATGGCTACACCTTC. Full variable domain (rest looked up from reference TRBV5-6 and TRBJ1-2): DAGVTQSPTHLIKTRGQQVTLRCSPKSGHDTVSWYQQALGQGPQFIFQYYEEEERQRGNFPDRFSGHQFPNYSSELNVNALLLGDSALYLCASSDRKGVPPYGYTFGSGTRLTVV.